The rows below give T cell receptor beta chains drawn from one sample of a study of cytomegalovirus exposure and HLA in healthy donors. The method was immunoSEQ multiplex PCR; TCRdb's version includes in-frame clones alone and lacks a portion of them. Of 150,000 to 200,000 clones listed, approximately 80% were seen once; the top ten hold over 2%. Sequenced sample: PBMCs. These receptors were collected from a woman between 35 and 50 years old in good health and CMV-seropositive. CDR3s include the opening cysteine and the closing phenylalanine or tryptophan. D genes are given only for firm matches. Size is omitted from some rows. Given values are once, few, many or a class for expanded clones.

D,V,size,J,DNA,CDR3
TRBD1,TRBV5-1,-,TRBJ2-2,TGCGCCAGCAGCCCCGGACAGGAAGACACCGGGGAGCTGTTTTTT,CASSPGQEDTGELFF
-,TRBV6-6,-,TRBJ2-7,TGTGCCAGCCAGGGGACCACCTACGAGCAGTACTTC,CASQGTTYEQYF
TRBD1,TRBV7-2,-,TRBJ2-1,TGTGCCAGCAGCCCGCAAGCTCACAGGGGACATGAGCAGTTCTTC,CASSPQAHRGHEQFF
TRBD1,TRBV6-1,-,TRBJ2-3,TGTGCCAGCAGCGATCAGGGGGTACCAAAAGATACGCAGTATTTT,CASSDQGVPKDTQYF
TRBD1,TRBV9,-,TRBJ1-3,TGTGCCAGCACCGTCCGGGACAGGTGTCATTCCTCTGGAAACACCATATATTTT,CASTVRDRCHSSGNTIYF
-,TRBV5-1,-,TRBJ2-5,TGCGCCAGCAGCTTGGGGCCAGGGGAAGAGACCCAGTACTTC,CASSLGPGEETQYF
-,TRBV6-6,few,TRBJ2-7,TGTGCCAGCACCAAGGACAGTAACCGTTACGAGCAGTACTTC,CASTKDSNRYEQYF
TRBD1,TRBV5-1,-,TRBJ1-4,TGCGCCAGCAGCTTCGGCAGGGGGCCTGAAAAACTGTTTTTT,CASSFGRGPEKLFF
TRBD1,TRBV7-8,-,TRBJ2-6,TGTGCCAGCAGCACGCGACAGGGATCCTCTGGGGCCAACGTCCTGACTTTC,CASSTRQGSSGANVLTF
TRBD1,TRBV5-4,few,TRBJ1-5,TGTGCCAGCAGCCTGGACAGGGTCGGTCAGCCCCAGCATTTT,CASSLDRVGQPQHF
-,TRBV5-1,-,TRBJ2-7,TGCGCCAGCCAAGAAGGAGTTCTGAGCTCCTACGAGCAGTACTTC,CASQEGVLSSYEQYF
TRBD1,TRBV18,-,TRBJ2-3,TGTGCCAGCTCACCGCGGGACAGGACCTTCACAGATACGCAGTATTTT,CASSPRDRTFTDTQYF
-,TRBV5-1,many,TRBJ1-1,TGCGCCAGCAGCTTGGTACCCCAGGGGATGAACACTGAAGCTTTCTTT,CASSLVPQGMNTEAFF
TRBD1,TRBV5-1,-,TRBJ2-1,TGCGCCAGCAGCTCAGGGGACAGCTACAATGAGCAGTTCTTC,CASSSGDSYNEQFF
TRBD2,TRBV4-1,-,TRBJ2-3,TGCGCCAGCAGCCAAGCGAGACTAGCGGGAGGGTTCACAGATACGCAGTATTTT,CASSQARLAGGFTDTQYF
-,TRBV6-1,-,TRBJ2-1,TGTGCCAGCAGTGCTGGCCGGGCAGGGCTCGCGGATGAGCAGTTCTTC,CASSAGRAGLADEQFF
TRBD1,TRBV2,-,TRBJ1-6,TGTGCCAGCCACAGGTTGGACAGGCCGTCGAATTTATCACCCCTCCACTTT,CASHRLDRPSNLSPLHF
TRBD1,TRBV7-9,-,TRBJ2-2,TGTGCCAGCCTAAGGACCGGGACAGGGGGAGCCGGGGAGCTGTTTTTT,CASLRTGTGGAGELFF
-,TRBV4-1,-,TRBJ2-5,TGCGCCAGCAGCCAAGAAGGGGAGGTGGTGGAGACCCAGTACTTC,CASSQEGEVVETQYF